The entry below gives a single T cell receptor (beta chain) sequence along with its context. The antigen is unknown. cDNA came from around 0.5 to 1 ug RNA primed by random hexamers. The immunoSEQ assay covered 54 Vbeta and 13 Jbeta segments for CDR3. TCRdb re-called the immunoSEQ multiplex PCR reads with MiXCR, one entry per CDR3 protein. This table holds about 81,000 distinct CDR3 sequences, approximately 95% found once. The data were taken from a study of CD8 T cells in Susac syndrome. Overall study findings and caveats: It was in TEMRA cells and active patients that Susac CD8+ clonal expansion peaked.

The CDR3 covers 13 residues. The V end lost 9 bases, the J end lost 4 bases, and 13 bases lay between the germline ends. Germline V gene lookup returns CDR1 MDHEN and CDR2 SYDVKM. The clonotype was recovered from a human donor with Susac syndrome. Sequencing was done on a sample of CD8+ T cells from PBMCs. This chain uses TRBV28 with TRBJ2-1; possible D gene TRBD2, 5 bases. The CDR3 DNA reads TGTGCCAGTAGACCCGGACTTTACAATGAGCAGTTCTTC. Translating it yields CASRPGLYNEQFF.